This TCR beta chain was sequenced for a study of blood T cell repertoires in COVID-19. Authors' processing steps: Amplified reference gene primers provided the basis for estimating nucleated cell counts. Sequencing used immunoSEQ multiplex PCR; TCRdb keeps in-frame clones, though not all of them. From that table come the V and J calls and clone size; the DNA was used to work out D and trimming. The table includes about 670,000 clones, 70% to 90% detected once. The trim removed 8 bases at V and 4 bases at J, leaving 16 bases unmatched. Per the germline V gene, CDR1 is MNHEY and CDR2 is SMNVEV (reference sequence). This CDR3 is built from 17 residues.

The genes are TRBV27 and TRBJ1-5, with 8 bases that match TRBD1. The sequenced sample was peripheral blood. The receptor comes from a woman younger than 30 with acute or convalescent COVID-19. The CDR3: CASRPIVGTGTNQPQHF. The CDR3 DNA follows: TGTGCCAGCCGCCCCATCGTAGGGACAGGCACTAATCAGCCCCAGCATTTT.